This T cell receptor beta chain is drawn from a study of T-cell memory formation after mild COVID-19. Study-wide findings and caveats: Contracting clones, day 15 to 85, had balanced CD4/CD8, and later expanders favored CD4+.

Researchers used 5'RACE with constant-segment primers to make TCR alpha and TCR beta cDNA libraries that carry sample barcodes and UMIs. TCRdb redid the calling of the 5' RACE reads with MiXCR, one entry per CDR3 protein. The sample contains about 420,000 distinct CDR3 sequences, 23% of which appear only once. A remark on this clonotype: Its target is unknown.

The sample was PBMCs or a T cell subset sorted from them (not recorded which). This receptor was taken from an adult woman who had mild COVID-19 (a few samples of this study predate the infection). Cell type and time point are not known.

The CDR3, as DNA: TGTGCCAGCAGCTTGATGTGGTTATACGAGCAGTACTTC. It is translated as CASSLMWLYEQYF. This chain uses TRBV5-5 with TRBJ2-7; the D is unclear. The CDR3 is 13 residues long. Germline loops: CDR1 SGHKS, CDR2 YYEKEE (reference sequence). Trimming removed 1 base from V and 4 bases from J, with 9 bases in between.